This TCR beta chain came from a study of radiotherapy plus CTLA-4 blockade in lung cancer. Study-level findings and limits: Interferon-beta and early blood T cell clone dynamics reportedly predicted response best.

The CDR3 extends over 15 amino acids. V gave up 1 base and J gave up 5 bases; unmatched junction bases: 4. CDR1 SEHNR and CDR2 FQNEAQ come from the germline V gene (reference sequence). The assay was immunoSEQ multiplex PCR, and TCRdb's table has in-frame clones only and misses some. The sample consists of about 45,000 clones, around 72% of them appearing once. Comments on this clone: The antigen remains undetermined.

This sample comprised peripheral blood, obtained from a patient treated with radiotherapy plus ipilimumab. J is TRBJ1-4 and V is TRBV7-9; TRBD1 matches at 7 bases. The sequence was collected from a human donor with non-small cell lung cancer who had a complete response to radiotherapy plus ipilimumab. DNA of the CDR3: TGTGCCAGCAGCTTAGAGACAGGGATGAATGAAAAACTGTTTTTT. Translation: CASSLETGMNEKLFF.